This T cell receptor (beta chain) was recovered during a study of cytomegalovirus exposure and HLA in healthy donors. Study findings and constraints: Rarity held for most TCR sequences, but there were some public TCRs that occurred in many donors. CMV antigen specificity was confirmed in vitro for three CMV-associated chains. It was reportedly the case that the classifier diagnosed cytomegalovirus status with high specificity and sensitivity.

Points on this clone: What it recognizes is unknown.

The data were produced by immunoSEQ multiplex PCR, yet TCRdb's version contains in-frame clones alone and is incomplete. The sample consists of some 130,000 clones, roughly 90% of them appearing once. J lost 10 bases, V lost 8 bases, and 12 bases had no gene match. From germline, CDR1 is MGHRA and CDR2 YSYEKL. The CDR3 runs to 14 residues. A roughly 120-subject validation cohort, separate from the approximately 670-subject first cohort, supplied the donors. The TCR originated in a man in his thirties or forties in good health and CMV-seronegative. The chain is built from TRBV4-1 and TRBJ2-1; 9 bases line up with TRBD2. The specimen was PBMCs. The CDR3 nucleotides are TGCGCCAGCCACGGGCCGACTAGCGGAGGAGAGCAGTTCTTC. Its translation: CASHGPTSGGEQFF.